This TCR beta chain derives from a study of shared clonotypes between healthy human individuals. This CDR3 spans 14 amino acids. The V end lost 6 bases, the J end lost 2 bases, and 11 bases lay between the germline ends. Germline assignment: CDR1 MNHNY and CDR2 SVGAGI (reference sequence). Produced via immunoSEQ multiplex PCR; TCRdb's table is partial and in-frame only. The sample shows roughly 1.5 million clones, around 98% of them seen only once. The sequenced sample was naive CD4+ T cells sorted from blood. Subset reported: CD45RA+ positively selected. The chain uses TRBV6-6 and TRBJ1-5; a weak D match, TRBD1 (6 bases). This TCR derives from a man in his thirties or forties in good health. CDR3 region: CASRTRGGNQPQHF. In DNA form, the CDR3 reads TGTGCCAGCAGGACGAGGGGGGGCAATCAGCCCCAGCATTTT.